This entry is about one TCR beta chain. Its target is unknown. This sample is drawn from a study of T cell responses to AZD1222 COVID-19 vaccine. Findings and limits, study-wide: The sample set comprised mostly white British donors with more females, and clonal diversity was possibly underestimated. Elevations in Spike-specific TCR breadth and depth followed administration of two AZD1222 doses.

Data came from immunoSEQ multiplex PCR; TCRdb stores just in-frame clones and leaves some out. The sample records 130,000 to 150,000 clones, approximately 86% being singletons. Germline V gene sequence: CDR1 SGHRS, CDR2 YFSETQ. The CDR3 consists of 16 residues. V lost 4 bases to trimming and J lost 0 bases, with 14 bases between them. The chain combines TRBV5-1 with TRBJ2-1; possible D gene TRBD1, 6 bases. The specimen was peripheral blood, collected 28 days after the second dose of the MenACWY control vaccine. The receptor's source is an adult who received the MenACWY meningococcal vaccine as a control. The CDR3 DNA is TGCGCCAGCAGCCATCGGGCAGGGGACTCCTACAATGAGCAGTTCTTC. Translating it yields CASSHRAGDSYNEQFF.